These T cell receptor beta chains were read from a single sample in a study of blood T cells in healthy people across ages. TCRdb fed the 5' RACE reads into MiXCR, producing one record per CDR3 protein. The data contain some 1.4 million distinct CDR3 sequences, 42% of them singletons. Sequences were obtained from blood. The source of these receptors is a woman under 30 in good health. Each CDR3 is given with its conserved first and last residue. Fields, in order: J gene, V gene, D gene, clone size, CDR3 protein, CDR3 DNA. The D gene is left open where the match is weak. Some rows mark clone size as missing; the rest say once, few, many or name a class of expanded clone.

>TRBJ1-1|TRBV5-5|.|.
CASSLLSDRPLGTEAFF
TGTGCCAGCAGCCTCCTATCCGACCGGCCTCTGGGAACTGAAGCTTTCTTT
>TRBJ2-1|TRBV30|.|.
CAWSFGLPSEQFF
TGTGCCTGGAGCTTCGGACTCCCAAGTGAGCAGTTCTTC
>TRBJ2-7|TRBV12-3/TRBV12-4|.|.
CASTTQGSGPYEQYF
TGTGCCAGCACTACACAGGGATCGGGCCCCTACGAGCAGTACTTC
>TRBJ2-7|TRBV21-1|.|.
CASSKGGGTYEQYF
TGTGCCAGCAGCAAAGGGGGGGGCACCTACGAGCAGTACTTC
>TRBJ1-2|TRBV15|TRBD1|.
CATSRNRTGYGYTF
TGTGCCACCAGCAGAAATCGGACAGGCTATGGCTACACCTTC
>TRBJ2-5|TRBV5-1|.|few
CASSLQRPPQETQYF
TGCGCCAGCAGCTTGCAGCGGCCACCCCAAGAGACCCAGTACTTC
>TRBJ2-7|TRBV10-3|.|few
CAISGDAPYEQYF
TGTGCCATCAGCGGGGACGCCCCCTACGAGCAGTACTTC
>TRBJ2-3|TRBV6-1|.|.
CASSDPWRADTQYF
TGTGCCAGCAGTGATCCATGGAGGGCAGATACGCAGTATTTT
>TRBJ2-7|TRBV12-5|.|few
CASGLALPGEQYF
TGTGCTAGTGGTTTGGCGCTACCCGGCGAGCAGTACTTC
>TRBJ2-3|TRBV28|.|few
CASSFRDGYTDTQYF
TGTGCCAGCAGTTTCCGGGACGGGTACACAGATACGCAGTATTTT
>TRBJ1-1|TRBV7-2|.|.
CASRLPGRRNTEAFF
TGTGCCAGCAGGCTGCCGGGACGGAGGAACACTGAAGCTTTCTTT
>TRBJ2-1|TRBV24-1|TRBD1|few
CATSAVGRDREFF
TGTGCCACCAGTGCCGTCGGCCGGGACAGGGAGTTCTTC
>TRBJ2-7|TRBV20-1|.|.
CSAPLPGARSYEQYF
TGCAGTGCACCTCTCCCGGGAGCCCGATCCTACGAGCAGTACTTC
>TRBJ1-2|TRBV20-1|.|.
CSASPGVDYGYTF
TGCAGTGCTAGTCCAGGGGTTGACTATGGCTACACCTTC
>TRBJ1-4|TRBV5-1|.|few
CASSLGTATNEKLFF
TGCGCCAGCAGCTTGGGCACAGCAACTAATGAAAAACTGTTTTTT
>TRBJ2-3|TRBV5-1|TRBD2|.
CASSSGTPGDTQYF
TGCGCCAGCAGTAGCGGGACCCCCGGGGATACGCAGTATTTT
>TRBJ2-6|TRBV20-1|.|few
CSALLTSAGANVLTF
TGCAGTGCCCTCCTTACCTCCGCCGGGGCCAACGTCCTGACTTTC
>TRBJ2-3|TRBV5-1|TRBD2|.
CASSTWSGGADTQYF
TGCGCCAGCAGCACCTGGTCGGGGGGGGCAGATACGCAGTATTTT
>TRBJ2-3|TRBV6-5|.|.
CASSYSTGGDTQYF
TGTGCCAGCAGTTACTCGACTGGGGGAGATACGCAGTATTTT